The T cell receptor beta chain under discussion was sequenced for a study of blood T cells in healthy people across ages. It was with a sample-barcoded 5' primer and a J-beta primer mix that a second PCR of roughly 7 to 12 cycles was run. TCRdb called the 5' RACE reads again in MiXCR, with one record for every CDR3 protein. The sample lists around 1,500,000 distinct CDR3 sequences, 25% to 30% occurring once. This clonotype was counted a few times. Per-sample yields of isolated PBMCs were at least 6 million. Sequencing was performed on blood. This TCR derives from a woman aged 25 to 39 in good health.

Written as DNA, the CDR3 is TGTGCCAGCAGTTTATCGATAGGACAGGGGCGCAATGAGCAGTTCTTC. This encodes CASSLSIGQGRNEQFF. This rearrangement joins TRBV27 to TRBJ2-1, with 9 bases lining up with TRBD1. The J segment lost 6 bases and the V segment lost 0 bases, leaving 6 bases of the junction unmatched. CDR1 is MNHEY, CDR2 SMNVEV, per germline (reference sequence). The CDR3 runs to 16 residues.